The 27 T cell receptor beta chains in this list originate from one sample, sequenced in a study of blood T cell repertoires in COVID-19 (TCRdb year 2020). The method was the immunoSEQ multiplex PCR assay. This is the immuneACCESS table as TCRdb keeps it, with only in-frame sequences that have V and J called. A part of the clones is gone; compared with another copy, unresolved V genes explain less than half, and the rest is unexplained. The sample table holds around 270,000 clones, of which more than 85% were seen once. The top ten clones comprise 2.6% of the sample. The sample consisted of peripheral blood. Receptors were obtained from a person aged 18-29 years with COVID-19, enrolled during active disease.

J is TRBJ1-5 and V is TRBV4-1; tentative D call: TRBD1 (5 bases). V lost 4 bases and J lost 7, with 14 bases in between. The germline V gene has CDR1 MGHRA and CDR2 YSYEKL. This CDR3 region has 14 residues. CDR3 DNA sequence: TGCGCCAGCAGCCTGCGGGACGTAATCCAGCCCCAGCATTTT. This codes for CASSLRDVIQPQHF.

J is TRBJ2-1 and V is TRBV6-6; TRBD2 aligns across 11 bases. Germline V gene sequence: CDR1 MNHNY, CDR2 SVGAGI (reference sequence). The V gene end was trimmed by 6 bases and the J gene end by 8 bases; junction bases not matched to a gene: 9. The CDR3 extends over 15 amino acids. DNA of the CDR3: TGTGCCAGCAGACAAACTAGCGGGAGTAAGGATGAGCAGTTCTTC. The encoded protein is CASRQTSGSKDEQFF.

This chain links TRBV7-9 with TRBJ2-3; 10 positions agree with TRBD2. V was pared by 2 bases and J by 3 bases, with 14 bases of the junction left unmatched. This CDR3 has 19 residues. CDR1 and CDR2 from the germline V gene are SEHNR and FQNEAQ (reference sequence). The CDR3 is CASSLKGYRSGRATDTQYF. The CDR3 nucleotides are TGTGCCAGCAGCTTAAAGGGCTATAGGAGCGGGAGGGCGACAGATACGCAGTATTTT.

The CDR3 DNA is TGCAGCGTAATACCGGGACAGATCCCTGGGGAGCAGTACTTC. Translation gives CSVIPGQIPGEQYF. This chain joins TRBV29-1 and TRBJ2-7; 7 nucleotides align to TRBD1. The ends lost 6 bases at V and 7 bases at J; junction bases unmatched: 15. There are 14 residues in the CDR3. Germline CDR1 and CDR2: SQVTM and ANQGSEA.

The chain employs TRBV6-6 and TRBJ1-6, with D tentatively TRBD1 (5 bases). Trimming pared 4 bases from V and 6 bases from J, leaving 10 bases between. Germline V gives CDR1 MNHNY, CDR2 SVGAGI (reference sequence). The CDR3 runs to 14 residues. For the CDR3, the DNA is TGTGCCAGCAGTTTCAGGGATCTTAATTCACCCCTCCACTTT. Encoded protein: CASSFRDLNSPLHF.

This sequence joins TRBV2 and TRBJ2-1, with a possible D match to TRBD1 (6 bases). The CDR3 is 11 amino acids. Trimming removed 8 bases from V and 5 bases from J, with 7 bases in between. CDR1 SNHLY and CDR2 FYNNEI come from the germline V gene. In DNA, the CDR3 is TGTGCCAGCCGACAGGACAATGAGCAGTTCTTC. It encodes CASRQDNEQFF.

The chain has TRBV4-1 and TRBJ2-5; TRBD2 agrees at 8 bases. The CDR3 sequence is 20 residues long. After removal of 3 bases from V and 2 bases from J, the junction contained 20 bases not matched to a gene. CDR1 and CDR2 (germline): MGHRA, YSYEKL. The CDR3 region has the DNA TGCGCCAGCAGCCAGTATGCCTTAAGGGTCGGGACTAGTACGCAAGAGACCCAGTACTTC. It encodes CASSQYALRVGTSTQETQYF.

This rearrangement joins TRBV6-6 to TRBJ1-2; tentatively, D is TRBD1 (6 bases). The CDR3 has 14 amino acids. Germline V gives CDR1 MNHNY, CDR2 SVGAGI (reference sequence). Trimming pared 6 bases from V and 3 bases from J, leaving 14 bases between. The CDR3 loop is CASSLPQGYYGYTF. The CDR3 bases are TGTGCCAGCAGCCTACCCCAGGGGTACTATGGCTACACCTTC.

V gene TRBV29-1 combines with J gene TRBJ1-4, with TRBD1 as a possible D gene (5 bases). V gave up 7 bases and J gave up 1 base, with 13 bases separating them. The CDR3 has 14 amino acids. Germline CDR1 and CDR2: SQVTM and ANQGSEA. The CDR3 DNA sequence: TGCAGCGCGCAAAAAGGGGTAACTAATGAAAAACTGTTTTTT. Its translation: CSAQKGVTNEKLFF.

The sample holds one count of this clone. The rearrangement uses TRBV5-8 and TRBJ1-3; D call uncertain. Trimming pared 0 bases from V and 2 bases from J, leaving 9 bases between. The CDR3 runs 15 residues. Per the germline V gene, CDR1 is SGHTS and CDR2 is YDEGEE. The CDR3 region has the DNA TGTGCCAGCAGCTTGGCCTACCGCCCTGGAAACACCATATATTTT. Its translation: CASSLAYRPGNTIYF.

CDR3 in amino acids: CASSPAGTGSYEQYF. DNA for the CDR3: TGTGCCAGCAGCCCCGCCGGGACAGGAAGCTACGAGCAGTACTTC. This chain uses TRBV5-6 with TRBJ2-7, with 8 bases lining up with TRBD1. Trimming removed 4 bases from V and 3 bases from J; junction bases left unmatched: 9. Germline V gene lookup returns CDR1 SGHDT and CDR2 YYEEEE. The CDR3 loop spans 15 amino acids.

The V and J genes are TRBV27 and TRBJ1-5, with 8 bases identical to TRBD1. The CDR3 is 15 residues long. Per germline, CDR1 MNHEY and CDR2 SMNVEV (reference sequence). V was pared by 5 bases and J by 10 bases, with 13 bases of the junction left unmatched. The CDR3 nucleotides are TGTGCCAGCAGTCCCGGCCCAGGGGGCGCTGGTCCCCAGCATTTT. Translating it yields CASSPGPGGAGPQHF.

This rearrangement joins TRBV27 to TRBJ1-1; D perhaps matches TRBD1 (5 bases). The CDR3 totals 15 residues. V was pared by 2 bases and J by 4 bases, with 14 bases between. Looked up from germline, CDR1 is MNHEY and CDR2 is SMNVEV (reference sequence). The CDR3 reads CASSLQGLGSTEAFF. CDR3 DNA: TGTGCCAGCAGTTTACAGGGTTTGGGGTCCACTGAAGCTTTCTTT.

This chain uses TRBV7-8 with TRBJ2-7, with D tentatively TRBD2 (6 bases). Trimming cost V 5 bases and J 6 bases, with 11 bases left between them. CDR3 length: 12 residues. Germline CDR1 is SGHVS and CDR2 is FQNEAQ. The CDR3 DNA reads TGTGCCAGCAGCCCCCGGGAGAGCGAGCAGTACTTC. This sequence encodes CASSPRESEQYF.

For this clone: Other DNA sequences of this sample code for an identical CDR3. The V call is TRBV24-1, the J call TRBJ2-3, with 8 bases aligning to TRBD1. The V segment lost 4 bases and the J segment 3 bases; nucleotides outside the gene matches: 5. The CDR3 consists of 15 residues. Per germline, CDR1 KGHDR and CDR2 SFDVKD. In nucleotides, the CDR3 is TGTGCCACCAGTGACCCCGGACAGGGAACAGATACGCAGTATTTT. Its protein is CATSDPGQGTDTQYF.

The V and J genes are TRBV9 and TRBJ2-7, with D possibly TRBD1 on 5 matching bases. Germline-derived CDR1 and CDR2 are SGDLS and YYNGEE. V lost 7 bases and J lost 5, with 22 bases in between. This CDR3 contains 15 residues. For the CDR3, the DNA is TGTGCCAGCGGATCAGGAGAAGGGGCATGGCACGAGCAGTACTTC. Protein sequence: CASGSGEGAWHEQYF.

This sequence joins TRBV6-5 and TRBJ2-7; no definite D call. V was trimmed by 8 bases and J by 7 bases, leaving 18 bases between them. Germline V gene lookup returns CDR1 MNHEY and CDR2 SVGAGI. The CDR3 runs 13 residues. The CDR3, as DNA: TGTGCCAGCCGACCTCACAACCTAGGAGAGCAGTACTTC. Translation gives CASRPHNLGEQYF.

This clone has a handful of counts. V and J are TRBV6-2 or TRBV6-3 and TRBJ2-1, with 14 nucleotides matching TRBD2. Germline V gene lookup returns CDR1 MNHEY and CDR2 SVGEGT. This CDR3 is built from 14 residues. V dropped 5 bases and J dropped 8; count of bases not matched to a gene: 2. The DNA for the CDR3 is TGTGCCAGCAGTGGGACTAGCGGGAGCGATGAGCAGTTCTTC. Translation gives CASSGTSGSDEQFF.

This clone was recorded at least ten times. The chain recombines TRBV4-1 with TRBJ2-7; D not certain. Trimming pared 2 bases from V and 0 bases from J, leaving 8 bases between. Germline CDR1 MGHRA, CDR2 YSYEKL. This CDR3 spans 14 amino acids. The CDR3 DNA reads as TGCGCCAGCAGCCAACCTACAGTCTCCTACGAGCAGTACTTC. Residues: CASSQPTVSYEQYF.

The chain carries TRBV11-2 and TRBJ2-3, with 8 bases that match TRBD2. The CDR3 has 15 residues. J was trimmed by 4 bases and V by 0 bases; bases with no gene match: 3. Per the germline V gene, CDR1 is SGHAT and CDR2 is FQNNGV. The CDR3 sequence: CASSLDTGGSDTQYF. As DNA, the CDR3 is TGTGCCAGCAGCTTAGATACGGGAGGGTCAGATACGCAGTATTTT. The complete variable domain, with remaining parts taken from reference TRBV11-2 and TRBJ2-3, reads EAGVAQSPRYKIIEKRQSVAFWCNPISGHATLYWYQQILGQGPKLLIQFQNNGVVDDSQLPKDRFSAERLKGVDSTLKIQPAKLEDSAVYLCASSLDTGGSDTQYFGPGTRLTVL.

The CDR3 bases are TGTGCCAGCAGCTTGGGGAGGCAAGAGACCCAGTACTTC. It translates to CASSLGRQETQYF. The V and J genes are TRBV5-6 and TRBJ2-5; tentatively, D is TRBD2 (5 bases). CDR1 is SGHDT, CDR2 YYEEEE, per germline. This CDR3 is built from 13 residues. V gave up 0 bases and J gave up 2 bases, with 5 bases separating them.

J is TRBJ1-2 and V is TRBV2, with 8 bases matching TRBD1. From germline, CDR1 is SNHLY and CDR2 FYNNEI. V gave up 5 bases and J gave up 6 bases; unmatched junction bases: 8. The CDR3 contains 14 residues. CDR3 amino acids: CASSPDRGRDGYTF. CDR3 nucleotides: TGTGCCAGCAGTCCTGACAGGGGACGGGATGGCTACACCTTC.

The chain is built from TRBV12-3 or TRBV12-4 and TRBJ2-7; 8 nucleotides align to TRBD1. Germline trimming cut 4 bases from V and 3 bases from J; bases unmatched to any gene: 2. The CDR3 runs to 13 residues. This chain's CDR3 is CASSYGQGYEQYF. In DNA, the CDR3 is TGTGCCAGCAGTTATGGACAGGGCTACGAGCAGTACTTC.

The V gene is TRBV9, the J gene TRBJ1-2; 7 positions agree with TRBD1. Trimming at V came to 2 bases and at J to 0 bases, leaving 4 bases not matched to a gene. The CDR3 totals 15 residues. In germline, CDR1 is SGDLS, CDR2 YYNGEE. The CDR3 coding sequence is TGTGCCAGCAGCGTGACGACAGGGACTAACTATGGCTACACCTTC. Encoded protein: CASSVTTGTNYGYTF.

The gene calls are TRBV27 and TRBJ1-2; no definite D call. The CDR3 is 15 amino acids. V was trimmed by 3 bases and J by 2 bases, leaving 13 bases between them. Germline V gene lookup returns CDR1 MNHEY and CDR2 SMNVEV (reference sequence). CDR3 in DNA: TGTGCCAGCAGTTTTAGCGGCGGGCACAACTATGGCTACACCTTC. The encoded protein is CASSFSGGHNYGYTF.

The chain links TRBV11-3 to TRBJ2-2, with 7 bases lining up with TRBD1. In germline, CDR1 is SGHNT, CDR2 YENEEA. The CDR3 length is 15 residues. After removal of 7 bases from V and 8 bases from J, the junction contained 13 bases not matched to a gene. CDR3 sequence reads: CASTNTAGGAGELFF. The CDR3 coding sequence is TGTGCCAGCACCAACACGGCAGGGGGTGCAGGGGAGCTGTTTTTT.

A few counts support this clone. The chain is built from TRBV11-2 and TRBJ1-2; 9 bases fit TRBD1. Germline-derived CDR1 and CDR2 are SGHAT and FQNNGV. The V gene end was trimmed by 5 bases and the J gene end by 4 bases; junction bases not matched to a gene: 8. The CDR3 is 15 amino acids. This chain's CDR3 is CASSGYRGRGYGYTF. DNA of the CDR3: TGTGCCAGCAGCGGTTACAGGGGGCGAGGCTATGGCTACACCTTC.